This paragraph reports one T cell receptor (beta chain). The data derive from a study of T cells in Graves' hyperthyroidism and ophthalmopathy. The germline gives CDR1 LNHNV, CDR2 YYDKDF (reference sequence). The CDR3 runs 13 residues. The V end lost 8 bases, the J end lost 0 bases, and 8 bases lay between the germline ends. Researchers amplified the TCR beta CDR3 regions from RNA transcripts. The HTBI set primed first-round TCR CDR3 RT-PCR. TCRdb passed the multiplex PCR reads through MiXCR, listing each CDR3 protein once. Among roughly 350,000 distinct CDR3 sequences listed, roughly 14% were seen once.

This clonotype originated in a woman aged 30 to 39 with Graves' hyperthyroidism. Material: blood. This chain links TRBV15 with TRBJ1-3; a weak D match, TRBD1 (5 bases). The CDR3 DNA is TGTGCCACCCGACAGCTCTCTGGAAACACCATATATTTT. Amino acid sequence: CATRQLSGNTIYF.